This T cell receptor beta chain derives from a study of T cell repertoires in aging, cancer and after chemotherapy. Background on the study: Over several months to years, re-sampled healthy donor repertoires clearly shared clones. Millions of TCR reads made up the full dataset.

TCR beta rearrangements were amplified from peripheral blood genomic DNA. Rearranged V-D-J TRB sequences were amplified with a mixed TRB-A/B primer pool. One entry per CDR3 protein results from TCRdb running MiXCR on the multiplex PCR reads. The repertoire holds thousands of distinct CDR3 sequences, around two fifths seen once, with more than 45% in the top ten. General study results and limits: In cancer patients, declining TCR diversity with age involved lost richness and lost evenness.

This clonotype has only a few counts. The antigen is undetermined. V was shortened by 9 bases and J by 4 bases, with 18 bases between the two germline ends. Germline V gene data show CDR1 as LNHDA and CDR2 as SQIVND (reference sequence). The CDR3 loop spans 15 amino acids. The chain is built from TRBV19 and TRBJ1-4; tentative D call: TRBD1 (6 bases). The sample comprised blood. The sequence came from a human donor in good health. The CDR3 reads CASYPQGSNNEKLFF. For the CDR3, the DNA is TGTGCCAGCTATCCACAGGGCTCGAATAATGAAAAACTGTTTTTT.